These 23 T cell receptor beta chains originate from one sample sequenced in a study of control samples from healthy donors and cancer patients. Using immunoSEQ multiplex PCR, the repertoire was profiled, and TCRdb retains in-frame clones only, with some absent. The sample includes 160,000 or so clones, roughly 92% of them seen just once. The sample was blood. The receptor source for this set is a man aged 50-60 years in good health.

The V call is TRBV6-5, the J call TRBJ1-1, with 7 positions matching TRBD1. CDR3 length equals 15 residues. V lost 2 bases to trimming and J lost 6 bases; unmatched junction nucleotides: 9. The germline V gene has CDR1 MNHEY and CDR2 SVGAGI. The CDR3 DNA sequence: TGTGCCAGCAGTTACACACAGACAGGGAAGGCTGAAGCTTTCTTT. This encodes CASSYTQTGKAEAFF.

Concerning this clone: Within the sample, other DNA sequences also encode this same CDR3. V and J are TRBV9 and TRBJ1-6; D uncertain. This CDR3 is 13 amino acids long. Per germline, CDR1 SGDLS and CDR2 YYNGEE. V lost 0 bases to trimming and J lost 7 bases, with 5 bases between them. The CDR3 region has the DNA TGTGCCAGCAGCGTAGGCCCCAATTCACCCCTCCACTTT. Its protein product is CASSVGPNSPLHF.

This chain links TRBV2 with TRBJ2-1, with 10 bases that match TRBD2. V dropped 1 base and J dropped 10; count of bases not matched to a gene: 7. This CDR3 spans 15 amino acids. Germline V gene data show CDR1 as SNHLY and CDR2 as FYNNEI. CDR3 sequence: CASSEEGLAYEEQFF. The CDR3 DNA is TGTGCCAGCAGTGAAGAGGGACTAGCGTATGAGGAGCAGTTCTTC.

This clone was recorded only once. The V call is TRBV10-1, the J call TRBJ2-1; TRBD2 agrees at 7 bases. J gave up 4 bases and V 6 bases, and 12 bases lay outside the gene matches. This CDR3 comprises 16 residues. Germline V gene data show CDR1 as WNHNN and CDR2 as SYGVQD (reference sequence). The CDR3 protein is CASSPRREFPYNEQFF. CDR3 DNA sequence: TGCGCCAGCAGCCCTAGGCGGGAGTTCCCTTACAATGAGCAGTTCTTC.

This clone was counted a single time. The CDR3 DNA reads TGTGCCAGCAGCCCAGCAGGCTCTGGAAACACCATATATTTT. Residues: CASSPAGSGNTIYF. The chain uses TRBV5-4 and TRBJ1-3; D is ambiguous. The V end lost 4 bases, the J end lost 0 bases, and 8 bases lay between the germline ends. Germline V gene lookup returns CDR1 SGHNT and CDR2 YYREEE (reference sequence). The CDR3 totals 14 residues.

V gene TRBV11-2 combines with J gene TRBJ1-4; 8 bases map to TRBD1. Germline V lookup: CDR1 SGHAT, CDR2 FQNNGV. The CDR3 totals 18 residues. V was pared by 1 base and J by 5 bases, with 12 bases of the junction left unmatched. Here the CDR3 DNA reads TGTGCCAGCAGCTTAGTCCCCTACTCTACAGGGGGGAATGAAAAACTGTTTTTT. Its translation: CASSLVPYSTGGNEKLFF.

In its sample, this clone was seen once. The gene calls are TRBV20-1 and TRBJ1-1; D remains ambiguous. Germline lookup yields CDR1 DFQATT and CDR2 SNEGSKA (reference sequence). With 5 bases removed from V and 1 base from J, the gap between germline ends came to 11 bases. The CDR3 extends over 13 amino acids. The CDR3 DNA is TGCAGTGCTCGTGAGGACCCGAACACTGAAGCTTTCTTT. Amino acids: CSAREDPNTEAFF.

The chain recombines TRBV2 with TRBJ2-2; D remains unclear. With 1 base removed from V and 0 bases from J, the gap between germline ends came to 6 bases. In germline, CDR1 is SNHLY, CDR2 FYNNEI. The CDR3 is made up of 15 amino acids. The CDR3 DNA reads as TGTGCCAGCAGTGAAGAGACCCCGAACACCGGGGAGCTGTTTTTT. It codes for CASSEETPNTGELFF.

The rearrangement uses TRBV27 and TRBJ2-7; the D gene is possibly TRBD2 (6 bases). CDR3 size: 14 residues. Germline CDR1 is MNHEY and CDR2 is SMNVEV (reference sequence). The V gene lost 2 bases and the J gene lost 2 bases, with 10 bases spanning the gap. The CDR3, as DNA: TGTGCCAGCAGTTTAGGAGGGACCCCCTACGAGCAGTACTTC. This encodes CASSLGGTPYEQYF.

The gene calls are TRBV27 and TRBJ1-5, with D uncertain. Trimming left V 2 bases short and J 4 bases short, with 12 bases between. Germline-derived CDR1 and CDR2 are MNHEY and SMNVEV (reference sequence). The CDR3 covers 15 residues. CDR3 nucleotide sequence: TGTGCCAGCAGTTTAAGCTCCAGGTTGAATCAGCCCCAGCATTTT. This translates into CASSLSSRLNQPQHF.

This rearrangement joins TRBV30 to TRBJ2-1; the D is unclear. The V end lost 2 bases, the J end lost 5 bases, and 7 bases lay between the germline ends. Germline V gives CDR1 GTSNPN, CDR2 SVGIG (reference sequence). CDR3 size: 12 residues. CDR3 sequence: CAWSLGHNEQFF. The CDR3 DNA sequence: TGTGCCTGGAGTCTCGGCCACAATGAGCAGTTCTTC.

V is TRBV19 and J is TRBJ2-7; D perhaps matches TRBD2 (5 bases). The CDR3 is 15 amino acids. CDR1 is LNHDA, CDR2 SQIVND, per germline (reference sequence). The V end lost 6 bases, the J end lost 2 bases, and 17 bases lay between the germline ends. CDR3 coding DNA: TGTGCCAGTAGCAATACCGGGATAACCACCTACGAGCAGTACTTC. Translated, it gives CASSNTGITTYEQYF.

The chain links TRBV29-1 to TRBJ2-7, with D possibly TRBD1 on 6 matching bases. Looked up from germline, CDR1 is SQVTM and CDR2 is ANQGSEA. The CDR3 runs 13 residues. V was clipped by 7 bases and J by 7 bases, with 20 bases between them. CDR3 sequence reads: CSGARQGFVEQYF. The CDR3 DNA is TGCAGCGGTGCCCGCCAGGGGTTTGTTGAGCAGTACTTC.

This sequence joins TRBV10-3 and TRBJ2-1; D unclear. This CDR3 is built from 15 residues. CDR1 and CDR2 from the germline V gene are ENHRY and SYGVKD. V dropped 0 bases and J dropped 5 bases, with 11 bases sitting between them. The CDR3 nucleotides read TGTGCCATCAGTGAGTCGGGTCCTAGTAACAATGAGCAGTTCTTC. It codes for CAISESGPSNNEQFF.

V usage is TRBV5-1 and J usage is TRBJ2-7; 7 bases agree with TRBD2. Germline values: CDR1 SGHRS, CDR2 YFSETQ. The length of the CDR3 is 15 residues. V shed 0 bases, J shed 5 bases, and the junction held 8 bases outside the gene matches. The CDR3 coding sequence is TGCGCCAGCAGCTTGGTAGGACTAGATGTCCACGAGCAGTACTTC. Amino acids: CASSLVGLDVHEQYF.

This clone appeared a single time. The chain couples TRBV7-9 to TRBJ2-1; D is possibly TRBD2 (6 bases). Between the trimmed V and J ends, which lost 8 bases and 7 bases, there was a span of 21 bases. This CDR3 comprises 15 residues. The V gene's germline CDR1 is SEHNR and CDR2 FQNEAQ (reference sequence). The CDR3 here is CASVPGGWVQNEQFF. CDR3 in DNA: TGTGCCAGCGTCCCCGGGGGTTGGGTTCAAAATGAGCAGTTCTTC. The full variable domain, its missing parts supplied by reference TRBV7-9 and TRBJ2-1, is DTGVSQNPRHKITKRGQNVTFRCDPISEHNRLYWYRQTLGQGPEFLTYFQNEAQLEKSRLLSDRFSAERPKGSFSTLEIQRTEQGDSAMYLCASVPGGWVQNEQFFGPGTRLTVL.

CDR3 sequence reads: CASSMTSGSSYNEQFF. CDR3 bases: TGTGCCAGTAGTATGACTAGCGGGAGTAGTTACAATGAGCAGTTCTTC. The chain combines TRBV19 with TRBJ2-1; 12 positions match TRBD2. Germline lookup yields CDR1 LNHDA and CDR2 SQIVND (reference sequence). This CDR3 comprises 16 residues. After removal of 3 bases from V and 4 bases from J, the junction contained 4 bases not matched to a gene.

The rearrangement uses TRBV28 and TRBJ2-3, with TRBD2 matching 12 bases. The ends lost 2 bases at V and 4 bases at J; junction bases unmatched: 1. Germline lookup yields CDR1 MDHEN and CDR2 SYDVKM. CDR3 length: 15 amino acids. The CDR3 protein is CASSLLAGGADTQYF. Written as DNA, the CDR3 is TGTGCCAGCAGTTTACTAGCGGGAGGGGCAGATACGCAGTATTTT.

This clone was recorded only once. V and J are TRBV29-1 and TRBJ2-2, with TRBD2 matching 7 bases. Trimming at V came to 4 bases and at J to 5 bases, leaving 4 bases not matched to a gene. CDR1 is SQVTM, CDR2 ANQGSEA, per germline. The CDR3 is made up of 13 amino acids. CDR3 bases: TGCAGCGTTGGGGAGGGACGGACCGGGGAGCTGTTTTTT. It specifies CSVGEGRTGELFF.

The chain links TRBV3-1 (or the pseudogene TRBV3-2) to TRBJ1-5; unclear D gene. There are 14 residues in the CDR3. Trimming cost V 1 base and J 6 bases, with 10 bases left between them. CDR1 LGHDT and CDR2 YNNKEL come from the germline V gene (reference sequence). The CDR3 nucleotides are TGTGCCAGCAGCCAAGTTGCGTCGGGTCAGCCCCAGCATTTT. Amino acids: CASSQVASGQPQHF.

The chain has TRBV5-1 and TRBJ2-3, with TRBD1 matching 12 bases. Germline CDR1 and CDR2: SGHRS and YFSETQ. The CDR3 runs to 17 residues. V lost 4 bases and J lost 2; bases outside the gene matches: 8. CDR3 in DNA: TGCGCCAGCAGCATCGGGACAGGGGGCGTGGACACAGATACGCAGTATTTT. Protein product: CASSIGTGGVDTDTQYF.

The chain is built from TRBV24-1 and TRBJ2-2; 11 bases are a match to TRBD2. The ends lost 7 bases at V and 5 bases at J; junction bases unmatched: 5. The CDR3 has 15 amino acids. The germline V gene encodes CDR1 KGHDR and CDR2 SFDVKD. The CDR3 DNA sequence: TGTGCCACCAGGCCCGGGACTAGCGGAACCGGGGAGCTGTTTTTT. Its translation is CATRPGTSGTGELFF.

The chain has TRBV7-6 and TRBJ1-6; perhaps TRBD1 as D (5 bases). The germline gives CDR1 SGHVS, CDR2 FNYEAQ. With 1 base removed from V and 7 bases from J, the gap between germline ends came to 11 bases. The CDR3 is made up of 15 amino acids. The CDR3 reads CASSLGSGANSPLHF. The CDR3 DNA sequence: TGTGCCAGCAGCTTAGGTTCCGGGGCCAATTCACCCCTCCACTTT.